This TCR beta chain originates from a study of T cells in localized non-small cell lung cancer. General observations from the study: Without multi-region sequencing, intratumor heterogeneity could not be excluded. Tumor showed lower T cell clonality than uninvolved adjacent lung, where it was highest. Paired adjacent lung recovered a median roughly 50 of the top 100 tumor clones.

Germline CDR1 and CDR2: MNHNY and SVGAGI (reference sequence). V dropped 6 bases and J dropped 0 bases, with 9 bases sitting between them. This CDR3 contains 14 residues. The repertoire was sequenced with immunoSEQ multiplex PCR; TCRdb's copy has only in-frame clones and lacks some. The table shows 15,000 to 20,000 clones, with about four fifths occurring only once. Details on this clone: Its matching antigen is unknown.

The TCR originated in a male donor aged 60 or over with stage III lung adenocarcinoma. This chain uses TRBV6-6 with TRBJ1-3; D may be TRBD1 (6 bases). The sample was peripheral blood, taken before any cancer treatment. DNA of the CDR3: TGTGCCAGCAGACGGACAGTCTCTGGAAACACCATATATTTT. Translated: CASRRTVSGNTIYF.